A single sample gave rise to the 2 T cell receptor beta chains below, sequenced in a study of blood T cell repertoires in COVID-19. Produced via immunoSEQ multiplex PCR; TCRdb's table is partial and in-frame only. Of approximately 91,000 clones listed, around nine tenths are singletons. The specimen sequenced was peripheral blood. These receptors all come from an older man with acute or convalescent COVID-19.

The chain recombines TRBV18 with TRBJ2-3, with D possibly being TRBD2 (5 bases). Germline V lookup: CDR1 KGHSH, CDR2 LQKENI. Trimming removed 4 bases from V and 0 bases from J, with 5 bases in between. This CDR3 contains 13 residues. The CDR3 DNA reads TGTGCCAGCTCACGGACTAGCACAGATACGCAGTATTTT. As protein: CASSRTSTDTQYF.

This clone came up once. The V gene is TRBV4-1, the J gene TRBJ2-7, with TRBD1 matching 7 bases. V trimming: 0 bases; J trimming: 4 bases; junction bases outside the gene matches: 9. The CDR3 has 16 amino acids. Germline CDR1 and CDR2: MGHRA and YSYEKL. This CDR3 reads CASSQEETGKTYEQYV. The CDR3 DNA reads TGCGCCAGCAGCCAAGAGGAGACAGGGAAGACATACGAGCAGTACGTC.